The next 16 T cell receptor beta chains were all read from a single sample in a study of blood T cells in healthy people across ages. A J-beta primer mix and a sample-barcoded 5' primer were used in a second PCR of about 7 to 12 cycles. TCRdb re-called the 5' RACE reads with MiXCR, one entry per CDR3 protein. The sample carries roughly 570,000 distinct CDR3 sequences, 25% to 30% recorded once. The sequenced sample was blood. Receptor source: a woman in her seventies in good health.

This clonotype was seen a handful of times. The V and J genes are TRBV9 and TRBJ1-2; the D is unclear. Germline V gene data show CDR1 as SGDLS and CDR2 as YYNGEE. Trimming took 0 bases from V and 7 from J, leaving 10 bases between them. This CDR3 has 13 residues. CDR3 sequence reads: CASSVEPLGGYTF. The CDR3 coding sequence is TGTGCCAGCAGCGTAGAGCCCCTTGGTGGCTACACCTTC. The full variable domain, completed using reference TRBV9 and TRBJ1-2, is DSGVTQTPKHLITATGQRVTLRCSPRSGDLSVYWYQQSLDQGLQFLIQYYNGEERAKGNILERFSAQQFPDLHSELNLSSLELGDSALYFCASSVEPLGGYTFGSGTRLTVV.

This chain connects TRBV12-5 to TRBJ2-7, with TRBD1 as a possible D gene (6 bases). The CDR3 totals 15 residues. V gave up 2 bases and J gave up 4 bases, with 15 bases separating them. The germline V gene encodes CDR1 LGHNT and CDR2 FRNRAP. The CDR3 reads CASGLIPGTNYEQYF. In nucleotides, the CDR3 is TGTGCTAGTGGTTTGATCCCAGGGACAAATTACGAGCAGTACTTC.

The chain links TRBV7-2 to TRBJ2-1; tentative D call: TRBD1 (6 bases). V dropped 4 bases and J dropped 8 bases, with 12 bases sitting between them. The CDR3 consists of 13 residues. Germline V gene lookup returns CDR1 SGHTA and CDR2 FQGNSA. The CDR3 coding sequence is TGTGCCAGCAGCTACCGGGACAAAGATGAGCAGTTCTTC. This encodes CASSYRDKDEQFF.

The chain links TRBV5-1 to TRBJ2-5; 7 nucleotides agree with TRBD2. TRBJ2-7 explains the end of the DNA better; the J call may be wrong. Germline-derived CDR1 and CDR2 are SGHRS and YFSETQ. The CDR3 is 16 amino acids. The CDR3 spells CASSLGIGGGSYEQYF. The CDR3 DNA follows: TGCGCCAGCAGCTTGGGGATTGGCGGGGGCTCCTACGAGCAGTACTTC.

This clonotype was counted a few times. This chain links TRBV28 with TRBJ2-7; D might be TRBD1 (6 bases). Germline CDR1 reads MDHEN; CDR2 reads SYDVKM. The CDR3 runs to 16 residues. The ends were cut back, 5 bases at V and 3 bases at J, with 20 bases in the middle. CDR3 nucleotide sequence: TGTGCCAGCAGTACAACAGGGCCCCCCAACCTCTACGAGCAGTACTTC. This gives the protein CASSTTGPPNLYEQYF.

J is TRBJ2-3 and V is TRBV20-1; 7 bases agree with TRBD1. J was trimmed by 4 bases and V by 6 bases; bases with no gene match: 7. The CDR3 consists of 13 residues. CDR1 and CDR2 from the germline V gene are DFQATT and SNEGSKA (reference sequence). CDR3 protein: CSARGPLSDTQYF. The CDR3 nucleotides read TGCAGTGCGAGGGGGCCTTTGTCAGATACGCAGTATTTT.

This clonotype was seen just once. The CDR3 nucleotides read TGTGCCAGCAGCTCAATGGCTCGCGGGTTGGGGACTGAAGCTTTCTTT. Translation gives CASSSMARGLGTEAFF. The chain recombines TRBV7-2 with TRBJ1-1; no clear D. Trimming left V 4 bases short and J 5 bases short, with 20 bases between. The CDR3 has 16 residues. CDR1 and CDR2 from the germline V gene are SGHTA and FQGNSA. Full variable domain (outside the CDR3, taken from reference TRBV7-2 and TRBJ1-1): GAGVSQSPSNKVTEKGKDVELRCDPISGHTALYWYRQSLGQGLEFLIYFQGNSAPDKSGLPSDRFSAERTGGSVSTLTIQRTQQEDSAVYLCASSSMARGLGTEAFFGQGTRLTVV.

The CDR3 spells CATRSRGWGEQYF. CDR3 nucleotides: TGTGCCACCAGATCTAGGGGATGGGGCGAGCAGTACTTC. The chain couples TRBV24-1 to TRBJ2-7; D is possibly TRBD1 (5 bases). The CDR3 sequence is 13 residues long. The V end was cut by 7 bases, the J end by 6 bases, with 15 bases between. Germline CDR1 and CDR2: KGHDR and SFDVKD.

V usage is TRBV5-1 and J usage is TRBJ2-1; D could derive from TRBD1 or TRBD2 (5 bases each). CDR3 length: 16 residues. V dropped 0 bases and J dropped 8 bases, with 18 bases sitting between them. In germline, CDR1 is SGHRS, CDR2 YFSETQ. The CDR3 spells CASSLARGALRDEQFF. The CDR3 coding sequence is TGCGCCAGCAGCTTGGCGAGGGGCGCTCTAAGGGATGAGCAGTTCTTC.

The V gene is TRBV29-1, the J gene TRBJ1-5, with no clear D. CDR3 length equals 13 residues. V was trimmed by 4 bases and J by 3 bases, leaving 10 bases between them. Per germline, CDR1 SQVTM and CDR2 ANQGSEA. The CDR3: CSVADVINQPQHF. Here the CDR3 DNA reads TGCAGCGTTGCCGACGTAATCAATCAGCCCCAGCATTTT. The full variable domain, rest sourced from reference TRBV29-1 and TRBJ1-5, is SAVISQKPSRDICQRGTSLTIQCQVDSQVTMMFWYRQQPGQSLTLIATANQGSEATYESGFVIDKFPISRPNLTFSTLTVSNMSPEDSSIYLCSVADVINQPQHFGDGTRLSIL.

V gene TRBV27 combines with J gene TRBJ1-5; D not certain. V lost 6 bases to trimming and J lost 4 bases, with 16 bases between them. The CDR3 totals 15 residues. Germline V gives CDR1 MNHEY, CDR2 SMNVEV (reference sequence). CDR3 residues: CASSQSQANNQPQHF. The CDR3 DNA reads as TGTGCCAGCAGCCAATCTCAGGCTAATAATCAGCCCCAGCATTTT.

The chain employs TRBV20-1 and TRBJ2-5, with 8 bases that match TRBD2. The assigned J gene may be wrong: the sequence end matches TRBJ2-7 better. This CDR3 has 14 residues. Germline V lookup: CDR1 DFQATT, CDR2 SNEGSKA (reference sequence). This chain's CDR3 is CSASTVAGLYEQYF. The CDR3 DNA follows: TGCAGTGCTAGTACCGTAGCGGGGCTCTACGAGCAGTACTTC.

This chain links TRBV7-9 with TRBJ1-2; D gene uncertain. The germline gives CDR1 SEHNR, CDR2 FQNEAQ (reference sequence). The CDR3 spans 15 residues. Trimming took 1 base from V and 6 from J, leaving 15 bases between them. Written as DNA, the CDR3 is TGTGCCAGCAGCTTAGGGTGGAGGGTCGATCATGGCTACACCTTC. Protein: CASSLGWRVDHGYTF. Combining the CDR3 with reference TRBV7-9 and TRBJ1-2 gives the whole variable domain DTGVSQNPRHKITKRGQNVTFRCDPISEHNRLYWYRQTLGQGPEFLTYFQNEAQLEKSRLLSDRFSAERPKGSFSTLEIQRTEQGDSAMYLCASSLGWRVDHGYTFGSGTRLTVV.

J is TRBJ1-1 and V is TRBV20-1; 10 bases line up with TRBD1. The CDR3 consists of 15 residues. Germline loops: CDR1 DFQATT, CDR2 SNEGSKA (reference sequence). J gave up 3 bases and V 5 bases, and 9 bases lay outside the gene matches. For the CDR3, the DNA is TGCAGTGCTGCAAGACCGGGACAGGGGTACACTGAAGCTTTCTTT. Its protein is CSAARPGQGYTEAFF.

This clonotype was found a few times. This rearrangement joins TRBV4-1 to TRBJ2-4; TRBD2 agrees at 13 bases. Germline loops: CDR1 MGHRA, CDR2 YSYEKL. CDR3 length: 21 residues. V was clipped by 0 bases and J by 3 bases; unmatched bases: 14. CDR3 DNA sequence: TGCGCCAGCAGCCAAGAAGCCCCTACTAGCGGGGGGGCCCGGGTCAAAAACATTCAGTACTTC. Its translation is CASSQEAPTSGGARVKNIQYF.

This clonotype has just a few counts. Its ends do not fully match the called genes, so a read error is possible. The gene calls are TRBV7-2 and TRBJ2-5, with 7 bases matching TRBD2. The CDR3 runs to 13 residues. Per germline, CDR1 SGHTA and CDR2 FQGNSA. CDR3 sequence: CASSDLWERGEFF. The CDR3 nucleotides read TGTGCCAGCAGCGACCTCTGGGAGCGGGGAGAGTTCTTC.